The sequence of this TCR beta chain was determined in a study of T cell responses to AZD1222 COVID-19 vaccine. For the study at large: Pooled together were second doses at about 4 or about 12 weeks.

Study-wide findings and caveats: It should be noted that donors were predominantly white British and more often female, and clonal diversity was possibly underestimated.

The CDR3 loop spans 13 amino acids. The ends were cut back, 5 bases at V and 3 bases at J, with 9 bases in the middle. The germline V gene has CDR1 MNHEY and CDR2 SMNVEV (reference sequence). A word on this clone: Its target is not known.

The repertoire was sequenced with immunoSEQ multiplex PCR; TCRdb's copy has only in-frame clones and lacks some. The profile covers approximately 110,000 clones, with around 94% appearing a single time and roughly 2% taken by the ten largest. Sequenced here: peripheral blood, sampled on day 0 of AZD1222 vaccination. The clonotype was recovered from an adult in good health. This chain uses TRBV27 with TRBJ2-3, with D hard to call. The CDR3: CASSLTSTDTQYF. The DNA of the CDR3 is TGTGCCAGCAGTCTAACGTCAACAGATACGCAGTATTTT.